Presented here are 26 T cell receptor beta chains from one specimen sequenced in a study of shared clonotypes between healthy human individuals (dated by TCRdb to about 2020). CD8 naive samples were obtained by positive selection for CCR7 among CD45RO-negative cells, yielding a CD45RA+CCR7+ population from which TemRA cells were excluded. The library came from the immunoSEQ multiplex PCR assay. TCRdb provides this immuneACCESS table in a form limited to in-frame rearrangements. Some clones are lacking; in checked studies, under half of them reflect an unresolved V gene, and why the rest are absent is not known. This sample is represented by about 1,900,000 clones; about 95% of them were singletons. The top ten hold more than 0.95% of the sample. The sequenced material came from naive CD8+ T cells sorted from blood. The cell subset or site label for this specimen denotes: CD45RA+CCR7+. The source of these receptors is a man between 18 and 35 years old in good health.

V gene TRBV27 combines with J gene TRBJ2-7; tentatively, D is TRBD2 (5 bases). CDR1 and CDR2 (germline): MNHEY, SMNVEV (reference sequence). The CDR3 runs to 14 residues. Deletions cut 5 bases from V and 0 bases from J, with 11 bases between. The CDR3 DNA reads TGTGCCAGCAGTCCAGCGGAATTCTCCTACGAGCAGTACTTC. The encoded protein is CASSPAEFSYEQYF.

The chain has TRBV6-1 and TRBJ2-7; D gene uncertain. The CDR3 contains 15 residues. V lost 2 bases and J lost 4, with 15 bases in between. CDR1 and CDR2 (germline): MNHNS, SASEGT. The CDR3 sequence is CASSELVANPYEQYF. The CDR3 DNA reads TGTGCCAGCAGTGAACTCGTCGCCAACCCATACGAGCAGTACTTC.

The chain couples TRBV2 to TRBJ1-5; 9 bases align to TRBD1. Germline V gives CDR1 SNHLY, CDR2 FYNNEI. This CDR3 is built from 15 residues. V shed 6 bases, J shed 6 bases, and the junction held 9 bases outside the gene matches. The CDR3 DNA is TGTGCCAGCAGCTACCGGACAGGGGTCGGTCAGCCCCAGCATTTT. Its translation: CASSYRTGVGQPQHF.

This clone showed up just once. This chain uses TRBV27 with TRBJ2-3, with 7 bases fitting TRBD2. The CDR3 has 15 residues. Germline V gene data show CDR1 as MNHEY and CDR2 as SMNVEV (reference sequence). Germline trimming cut 3 bases from V and 3 bases from J; bases unmatched to any gene: 6. CDR3 loop: CASSLRREWTDTQYF. The CDR3 DNA reads as TGTGCCAGCAGTTTGAGGCGGGAGTGGACAGATACGCAGTATTTT.

Of note for this clone: One end of the junction does not line up with germline, which may come from a read error. The chain couples TRBV2 to TRBJ2-5, with 9 bases that match TRBD1. The CDR3 sequence is 15 residues long. Germline loops: CDR1 SNHLY, CDR2 FYNNEI. DNA for the CDR3: TGTGCCAGCAGTGACCGGGACAGGGACCAGGAGACCCAGTACTTC. Protein: CASSDRDRDQETQYF.

A word on this clone: Other DNA sequences in this sample translate to the same CDR3. V and J are TRBV9 and TRBJ1-1; a possible D gene is TRBD1 (5 bases). Trimming left V 2 bases short and J 0 bases short, with 8 bases between. This CDR3 has 14 amino acids. The germline V gene encodes CDR1 SGDLS and CDR2 YYNGEE. This chain's CDR3 is CASSVGRLNTEAFF. DNA of the CDR3: TGTGCCAGCAGCGTGGGGCGGCTGAACACTGAAGCTTTCTTT.

This clone has a handful of counts. The chain is built from TRBV19 and TRBJ2-2; D unclear. Trimming stripped 6 bases from V and 1 base from J, with 6 bases between. This CDR3 is 13 amino acids long. The germline CDR1 and CDR2 sequences are LNHDA and SQIVND (reference sequence). The CDR3 region is CASRDLNTGELFF. CDR3 coding DNA: TGTGCCAGTAGGGACCTGAACACCGGGGAGCTGTTTTTT.

About this clone itself: Distinct nucleotide sequences in the sample also encode this CDR3. This chain joins TRBV27 and TRBJ2-1, with D perhaps assigned TRBD1 or TRBD2 (5 bases each). Germline V lookup: CDR1 MNHEY, CDR2 SMNVEV (reference sequence). The V gene lost 6 bases and the J gene lost 5 bases, with 14 bases spanning the gap. The CDR3 runs 14 residues. CDR3 nucleotide sequence: TGTGCCAGCAGCCCGGGGCTAGCTGACAATGAGCAGTTCTTC. Amino acid sequence: CASSPGLADNEQFF.

The chain combines TRBV28 with TRBJ2-5, with TRBD1 matching over 10 bases. Trimming cost V 3 bases and J 4 bases; bases outside gene matches: 5. The CDR3 is made up of 15 amino acids. Germline CDR1 and CDR2: MDHEN and SYDVKM. The CDR3 DNA follows: TGTGCCAGCAGTTTGGGACAGGGGATATTAGAGACCCAGTACTTC. Its translation is CASSLGQGILETQYF.

A word on this clone: Other DNA sequences within the sample encode an identical CDR3. V is TRBV9 and J is TRBJ2-3; D unclear. CDR3 length: 14 amino acids. Germline V gene data show CDR1 as SGDLS and CDR2 as YYNGEE. Between the trimmed V and J ends, which lost 0 bases and 0 bases, there was a span of 5 bases. The CDR3 sequence is CASSVDGSTDTQYF. Here the CDR3 DNA reads TGTGCCAGCAGCGTAGACGGCAGCACAGATACGCAGTATTTT.

The chain links TRBV5-4 to TRBJ2-7; D is unresolved. The CDR3 runs to 14 residues. Germline CDR1 reads SGHNT; CDR2 reads YYREEE (reference sequence). V lost 4 bases, J lost 4 bases, and 15 bases lay in between. The CDR3 nucleotides read TGTGCCAGCAGCCTCGGCCCTGTCCCATACGAGCAGTACTTC. Its protein is CASSLGPVPYEQYF.

The CDR3 loop is CASSETSMTPSYEQYF. The CDR3 DNA reads TGTGCCAGCAGTGAAACTTCCATGACACCCTCCTACGAGCAGTACTTC. This rearrangement joins TRBV2 to TRBJ2-7, with D unresolved. CDR1 and CDR2 (germline): SNHLY, FYNNEI. V was pared by 2 bases and J by 0 bases, with 14 bases between. This CDR3 has 16 residues. The full variable domain, in which reference TRBV2 and TRBJ2-7 provide the parts outside the CDR3, is EPEVTQTPSHQVTQMGQEVILRCVPISNHLYFYWYRQILGQKVEFLVSFYNNEISEKSEIFDDQFSVERPDGSNFTLKIRSTKLEDSAMYFCASSETSMTPSYEQYFGPGTRLTVT.

V is TRBV13 and J is TRBJ1-1; D remains ambiguous. The germline V gene encodes CDR1 PRHDT and CDR2 FYEKMQ (reference sequence). This CDR3 contains 14 residues. Deletions cut 5 bases from V and 8 bases from J, with 18 bases between. This CDR3 reads CASSPGSISAEAFF. CDR3 in DNA: TGTGCCAGCAGCCCAGGTTCCATCAGCGCGGAAGCTTTCTTT.

This chain joins TRBV27 and TRBJ2-7; perhaps TRBD2 as D (6 bases). The V gene's germline CDR1 is MNHEY and CDR2 SMNVEV (reference sequence). V lost 5 bases and J 5 bases, leaving 22 bases between the germline ends. The CDR3 sequence is 16 residues long. This CDR3 reads CASSPRGGLKKDEQYF. The CDR3 DNA reads TGTGCCAGCAGTCCCAGAGGAGGACTAAAGAAGGACGAGCAGTACTTC.

The V and J genes are TRBV7-9 and TRBJ2-3; D unresolved. V was pared by 5 bases and J by 5 bases, with 8 bases between. The CDR3 is made up of 12 amino acids. The germline CDR1 and CDR2 sequences are SEHNR and FQNEAQ (reference sequence). CDR3 region: CASSASLDTQYF. The CDR3 DNA sequence: TGTGCCAGCAGCGCTTCTTTAGATACGCAGTATTTT. Using reference TRBV7-9 and TRBJ2-3 for the parts outside the CDR3, the full variable domain is DTGVSQNPRHKITKRGQNVTFRCDPISEHNRLYWYRQTLGQGPEFLTYFQNEAQLEKSRLLSDRFSAERPKGSFSTLEIQRTEQGDSAMYLCASSASLDTQYFGPGTRLTVL.

The chain combines TRBV5-6 with TRBJ2-7; 9 bases agree with TRBD1. The CDR3 runs 14 residues. V was clipped by 4 bases and J by 3 bases; unmatched bases: 5. From germline, CDR1 is SGHDT and CDR2 YYEEEE. Written as DNA, the CDR3 is TGTGCCAGCAGCCCCGGGACAGGGATCTACGAGCAGTACTTC. This encodes CASSPGTGIYEQYF.

The chain has TRBV9 and TRBJ1-2; no firm D call. Trimming took off 3 bases at V and 4 bases at J, with 7 bases between the two ends. This CDR3 contains 12 residues. Germline-derived CDR1 and CDR2 are SGDLS and YYNGEE. CDR3 residues: CASSAGSYGYTF. DNA of the CDR3: TGTGCCAGCAGCGCGGGGAGCTATGGCTACACCTTC.

This clone was observed a single time. The chain uses TRBV2 and TRBJ2-7; 8 bases are a match to TRBD2. CDR1 and CDR2 from the germline V gene are SNHLY and FYNNEI. This CDR3 has 15 amino acids. The ends lost 1 base at V and 1 base at J; junction bases unmatched: 3. The CDR3 region is CASSEVTSGSYEQYF. The CDR3 nucleotides read TGTGCCAGCAGTGAAGTAACTAGCGGTTCCTACGAGCAGTACTTC.

The table lists this clone with a count of one. This chain connects TRBV5-8 to TRBJ2-7, with D perhaps TRBD2 (5 bases). Germline V gene data show CDR1 as SGHTS and CDR2 as YDEGEE. Deletions cut 0 bases from V and 3 bases from J, with 10 bases between. The CDR3 length is 14 residues. The CDR3 DNA sequence: TGTGCCAGCAGCTTGGGGCGACTAAACTACGAGCAGTACTTC. It specifies CASSLGRLNYEQYF.

As concerns this clone: No conserved phenylalanine or tryptophan ends this CDR3, so it is likely a read error. It is unclear where the CDR3 begins or ends on the DNA, so no DNA is shown, and the CDR3 is as TCRdb lists it. The chain carries TRBV9 and TRBJ2-7; TRBD1 is the table's D call, not checked against the DNA. Germline loops: CDR1 SGDLS, CDR2 YYNGEE. Including both end residues, the CDR3 is 10 amino acids long. This CDR3 reads CASSVAQGGS.

This clone appeared once. In DNA, the CDR3 is TGCAGCGTTCCGGGGGGGGGCGGCGAGCAGTACTTC. Translated, it gives CSVPGGGGEQYF. The V call is TRBV29-1, the J call TRBJ2-7; TRBD2 matches at 8 bases. V gave up 5 bases and J gave up 6 bases; unmatched junction bases: 6. Germline V gene lookup returns CDR1 SQVTM and CDR2 ANQGSEA. The length of the CDR3 is 12 residues.

This chain connects TRBV4-1 to TRBJ2-7; TRBD2 agrees at 10 bases. Unmatched junction bases numbered 3, after V lost 4 bases and J lost 3 bases. CDR3 length equals 14 residues. Germline CDR1 reads MGHRA; CDR2 reads YSYEKL. CDR3 coding DNA: TGCGCCAGCAGCCTCGGGACTAGCGACTACGAGCAGTACTTC. Its protein product is CASSLGTSDYEQYF.

The J gene is TRBJ1-3, the V gene TRBV28; no clear D gene. The CDR3 has 13 residues. In germline, CDR1 is MDHEN, CDR2 SYDVKM. Trimming stripped 11 bases from V and 3 bases from J, with 14 bases between. CDR3 in DNA: TGTGCCTCAATATGGAGCGGTGGAAACACCATATATTTT. Its translation is CASIWSGGNTIYF.

Worth noting for this clone: Additional DNA sequences in this sample encode the identical CDR3. V gene TRBV15 combines with J gene TRBJ2-5, with D unclear. From germline, CDR1 is LNHNV and CDR2 YYDKDF (reference sequence). This CDR3 comprises 12 residues. Trimming removed 1 base from V and 5 bases from J, with 5 bases in between. Written as DNA, the CDR3 is TGTGCCACCAGCAGAGTTGGCGAGACCCAGTACTTC. The encoded protein is CATSRVGETQYF.

Here the CDR3 DNA reads TGTGCCAGCTCACTTCGGGCCCTAGAAGAGCAGTACTTC. It translates to CASSLRALEEQYF. V gene TRBV18 combines with J gene TRBJ2-7; D is ambiguous. Germline CDR1 KGHSH, CDR2 LQKENI. The CDR3 is made up of 13 amino acids. V lost 4 bases and J lost 7, with 14 bases in between.

This clone was observed a single time. J is TRBJ2-1 and V is TRBV6-1; D remains unclear. The CDR3 has 12 residues. V was cut by 7 bases and J by 0 bases, with 4 bases left in between. Per the germline V gene, CDR1 is MNHNS and CDR2 is SASEGT. CDR3 in DNA: TGTGCCAGCACTCCCTCCTACAATGAGCAGTTCTTC. As protein: CASTPSYNEQFF.